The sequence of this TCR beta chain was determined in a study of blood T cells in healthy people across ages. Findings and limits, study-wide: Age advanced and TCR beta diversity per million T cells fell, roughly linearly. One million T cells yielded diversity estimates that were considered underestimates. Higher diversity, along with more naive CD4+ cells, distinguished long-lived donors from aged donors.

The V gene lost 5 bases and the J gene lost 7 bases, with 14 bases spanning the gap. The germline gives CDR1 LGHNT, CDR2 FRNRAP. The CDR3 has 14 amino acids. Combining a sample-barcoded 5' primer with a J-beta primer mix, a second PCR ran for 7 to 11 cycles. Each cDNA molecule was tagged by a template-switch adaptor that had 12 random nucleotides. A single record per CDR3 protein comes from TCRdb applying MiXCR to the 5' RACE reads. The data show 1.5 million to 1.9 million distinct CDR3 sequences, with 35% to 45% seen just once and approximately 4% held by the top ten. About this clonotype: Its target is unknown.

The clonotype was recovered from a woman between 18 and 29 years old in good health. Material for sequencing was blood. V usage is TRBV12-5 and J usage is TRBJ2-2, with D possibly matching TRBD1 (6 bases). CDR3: CASGGDISDGELFF. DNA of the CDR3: TGTGCTAGTGGTGGGGACATAAGTGACGGGGAGCTGTTTTTT.